Below, 25 T cell receptor beta chains from the same sample are listed, as sequenced in a study of shared T cell receptors in the human thymus (dated by TCRdb to the early 2020s). Library prep was done by the immunoSEQ multiplex PCR assay. The immuneACCESS repertoire file appears here via TCRdb, limited to in-frame rearrangements. These files lack a portion of the clones; in checked studies, under half of the deficit traces to unresolved V genes, and the cause of the others is not known. This sample holds 640,000 or so clones; over 75% were observed only once. The ten most abundant clones make up just under 0.0095% of the sample. A further study also used this sample, focusing on human thymus T cells.

The sequencing sample was made of thymocytes. The receptors derive from a boy younger than two with a congenital heart defect. Donor details come from another sample of the same person, matched by shared clones.

The rearrangement uses TRBV6-1 and TRBJ2-5; the match to TRBD1 covers 7 bases. CDR1 MNHNS and CDR2 SASEGT come from the germline V gene. V trimming: 3 bases; J trimming: 2 bases; junction bases outside the gene matches: 9. This CDR3 has 16 amino acids. CDR3: CASSDNRGSCQETQYF. In DNA, the CDR3 is TGTGCCAGCAGTGACAACAGGGGAAGTTGTCAAGAGACCCAGTACTTC.

The chain combines TRBV5-8 with TRBJ1-5; 8 bases are shared with TRBD1. The germline CDR1 and CDR2 sequences are SGHTS and YDEGEE. Germline trimming cut 5 bases from V and 0 bases from J; bases unmatched to any gene: 4. The CDR3 covers 15 residues. The chain's CDR3 is CASRTGQVSNQPQHF. DNA of the CDR3: TGTGCCAGCAGGACGGGACAGGTTAGCAATCAGCCCCAGCATTTT.

This clone came up a few times. The chain recombines TRBV28 with TRBJ1-2; D gene unclear. Looked up from germline, CDR1 is MDHEN and CDR2 is SYDVKM. CDR3 length: 13 residues. The V and J ends lost 2 bases and 5 bases respectively, with 9 bases between them. The CDR3 bases are TGTGCCAGCAGTTTAGCAGGATCGTATGGCTACACCTTC. Translation gives CASSLAGSYGYTF.

The rearrangement links TRBV5-6 to TRBJ1-3, with D maybe TRBD1 (5 bases). Trimming shortened V by 4 bases and J by 5 bases, and 16 bases separated the two germline ends. There are 15 residues in the CDR3. CDR1 is SGHDT and CDR2 is YYEEEE in the germline V gene. Here the CDR3 DNA reads TGTGCCAGCAGCCAAAACCGACAGCCCCGAAACACCATATATTTT. Amino acids: CASSQNRQPRNTIYF.

This clone was seen a single time. The genes are TRBV7-6 and TRBJ2-7; D is possibly TRBD1 (6 bases). The V end lost 6 bases, the J end lost 2 bases, and 20 bases lay between the germline ends. The V gene's germline CDR1 is SGHVS and CDR2 FNYEAQ. The CDR3 contains 16 residues. The CDR3: CASSPPQGLSPYEQYF. CDR3 DNA: TGTGCCAGCAGTCCCCCACAGGGATTATCCCCCTACGAGCAGTACTTC.

This chain joins TRBV7-9 and TRBJ2-1; 7 bases are a match to TRBD2. J lost 2 bases, V lost 5 bases, and 9 bases had no gene match. Germline V gene sequence: CDR1 SEHNR, CDR2 FQNEAQ (reference sequence). The length of the CDR3 is 16 residues. The CDR3 spells CASSPRLADPYNEQFF. CDR3 sequence (DNA): TGTGCCAGCAGCCCCCGTCTAGCGGACCCCTACAATGAGCAGTTCTTC. The entire variable domain, with the rest obtained from reference TRBV7-9 and TRBJ2-1, is as follows: DTGVSQNPRHKITKRGQNVTFRCDPISEHNRLYWYRQTLGQGPEFLTYFQNEAQLEKSRLLSDRFSAERPKGSFSTLEIQRTEQGDSAMYLCASSPRLADPYNEQFFGPGTRLTVL.

CDR3 coding DNA: TGCGCCAGCAGTGAGAGGCTTACAGGGGGGAGGGAAAAACTGTTTTTT. Its protein is CASSERLTGGREKLFF. This chain links TRBV10-2 with TRBJ1-4; 8 nucleotides agree with TRBD1. Germline V CDR1 and CDR2: WSHSY, SAAADI. The CDR3 extends over 16 amino acids. J lost 8 bases, V lost 2 bases, and 10 bases had no gene match.

The rearrangement joins TRBV5-4 to TRBJ2-3, with TRBD2 matching over 9 bases. CDR3 length: 18 residues. Trimming at V came to 1 base and at J to 0 bases, leaving 9 bases not matched to a gene. Germline lookup yields CDR1 SGHNT and CDR2 YYREEE (reference sequence). The DNA for the CDR3 is TGTGCCAGCAGCTTGCGAGCGGGGGGAGCGGCTAGCACAGATACGCAGTATTTT. The encoded protein is CASSLRAGGAASTDTQYF.

The V and J genes are TRBV27 and TRBJ2-7, with 7 bases identical to TRBD1. This CDR3 is 20 amino acids long. Trimming at V came to 5 bases and at J to 3 bases, leaving 25 bases not matched to a gene. CDR1 is MNHEY, CDR2 SMNVEV, per germline (reference sequence). This CDR3 reads CASSRATSGQAKELGYEQYF. The CDR3 coding sequence is TGTGCCAGCAGTAGAGCAACCTCCGGACAGGCGAAAGAATTGGGCTACGAGCAGTACTTC.

This chain uses TRBV7-2 with TRBJ2-1; maybe TRBD2 (6 bases). Germline CDR1 reads SGHTA; CDR2 reads FQGNSA. V was clipped by 6 bases and J by 10 bases, with 22 bases between them. The CDR3 has 15 residues. The CDR3 bases are TGTGCCAGCAGATATTTAGCTGGAGGGCCGGTAGAGCAGTTCTTC. It codes for CASRYLAGGPVEQFF.

This chain links TRBV14 with TRBJ2-1; 8 nucleotides line up with TRBD2. From germline, CDR1 is SGHDN and CDR2 FVKESK. V shed 1 base, J shed 3 bases, and the junction held 11 bases outside the gene matches. The CDR3 covers 18 residues. CDR3 nucleotide sequence: TGTGCCAGCAGCCAAGTAAAGAGCGGGAGACACAGCTACAATGAGCAGTTCTTC. Translating gives CASSQVKSGRHSYNEQFF. Variable domain in full (rest from reference TRBV14 and TRBJ2-1): EAGVTQFPSHSVIEKGQTVTLRCDPISGHDNLYWYRRVMGKEIKFLLHFVKESKQDESGMPNNRFLAERTGGTYSTLKVQPAELEDSGVYFCASSQVKSGRHSYNEQFFGPGTRLTVL.

The chain has TRBV27 and TRBJ1-2; 7 bases fit TRBD1. V lost 9 bases, J lost 3 bases, and 7 bases stayed unmatched. The CDR3 sequence is 13 residues long. In germline, CDR1 is MNHEY, CDR2 SMNVEV (reference sequence). The CDR3 region has the DNA TGTGCCAGTAATAGGGGGCGCTACTATGGCTACACCTTC. Encoded protein: CASNRGRYYGYTF.

The V and J genes are TRBV4-2 and TRBJ2-5; 7 bases match TRBD2. Germline assignment: CDR1 LGHNA and CDR2 YNFKEQ. V was clipped by 1 base and J by 13 bases; unmatched bases: 24. This CDR3 has 18 residues. The CDR3 reads CASSQVGLAVVQEKGRYF. CDR3 sequence (DNA): TGTGCCAGCAGCCAAGTAGGCCTAGCGGTCGTTCAAGAGAAGGGGCGGTACTTC.

V and J are TRBV28 and TRBJ1-6; 8 nucleotides match TRBD1. Germline V CDR1 and CDR2: MDHEN, SYDVKM. The CDR3 runs 14 residues. V lost 5 bases, J lost 7 bases, and 4 bases stayed unmatched. The CDR3 here is CASSPGQENSPLHF. For the CDR3, the DNA is TGTGCCAGCAGTCCGGGACAGGAAAATTCACCCCTCCACTTT. Full variable domain (missing parts from reference TRBV28 and TRBJ1-6): DVKVTQSSRYLVKRTGEKVFLECVQDMDHENMFWYRQDPGLGLRLIYFSYDVKMKEKGDIPEGYSVSREKKERFSLILESASTNQTSMYLCASSPGQENSPLHFGNGTRLTVT.

The chain uses TRBV4-3 and TRBJ1-5, with D possibly matching TRBD1 (6 bases). CDR1 is LGHNA and CDR2 is YSLEER in the germline V gene. Between the trimmed V and J ends, which lost 0 bases and 6 bases, there was a span of 18 bases. The CDR3 spans 17 residues. The CDR3: CASSQEPLGTKGQPQHF. The CDR3 nucleotides are TGCGCCAGCAGCCAAGAACCCCTCGGGACAAAAGGTCAGCCCCAGCATTTT.

The genes are TRBV14 and TRBJ2-1; D not certain. Germline V gene sequence: CDR1 SGHDN, CDR2 FVKESK. Trimming pared 4 bases from V and 7 bases from J, leaving 11 bases between. CDR3 length: 13 residues. The CDR3 sequence: CASSLTSNNEQFF. CDR3 coding DNA: TGTGCCAGCAGCCTAACCAGTAATAATGAGCAGTTCTTC. The entire variable domain, with the rest obtained from reference TRBV14 and TRBJ2-1, is as follows: EAGVTQFPSHSVIEKGQTVTLRCDPISGHDNLYWYRRVMGKEIKFLLHFVKESKQDESGMPNNRFLAERTGGTYSTLKVQPAELEDSGVYFCASSLTSNNEQFFGPGTRLTVL.

This clone was recorded a few times. The genes are TRBV5-1 and TRBJ2-1, with 7 bases matching TRBD2. After removal of 0 bases from V and 4 bases from J, the junction contained 7 bases not matched to a gene. CDR1 SGHRS and CDR2 YFSETQ come from the germline V gene. The CDR3 runs to 16 residues. CDR3 nucleotide sequence: TGCGCCAGCAGCTTGGTTGCTAGCGGAACATACAATGAGCAGTTCTTC. Its translation: CASSLVASGTYNEQFF.

V and J are TRBV2 and TRBJ2-7; possibly TRBD2 for D (6 bases). Between the trimmed V and J ends, which lost 7 bases and 3 bases, there was a span of 16 bases. Germline assignment: CDR1 SNHLY and CDR2 FYNNEI. CDR3 size: 14 residues. CDR3 sequence (DNA): TGTGCCAGCAACCTAGGAGGGATGTACTACGAGCAGTACTTC. Protein product: CASNLGGMYYEQYF.

The genes are TRBV7-2 and TRBJ1-1; D may be TRBD1 (5 bases). From germline, CDR1 is SGHTA and CDR2 FQGNSA. The CDR3 consists of 16 residues. V was cut by 6 bases and J by 3 bases, with 20 bases left in between. CDR3 nucleotide sequence: TGTGCCAGCAGTCCGGGGGATAGGGATTGGTACACTGAAGCTTTCTTT. It is translated as CASSPGDRDWYTEAFF.

CDR3 DNA: TGTGCCACCAGCAGAGATGGGGGGAATGGCTACACCTTC. Translation gives CATSRDGGNGYTF. The gene calls are TRBV15 and TRBJ1-2, with D perhaps matching TRBD1 (5 bases). This CDR3 has 13 residues. CDR1 LNHNV and CDR2 YYDKDF come from the germline V gene (reference sequence). Trimming took off 0 bases at V and 6 bases at J, with 8 bases between the two ends.

V and J are TRBV28 and TRBJ1-2, with 11 positions matching TRBD1. Germline CDR1 is MDHEN and CDR2 is SYDVKM. Losses at the gene ends were 5 bases for V and 7 bases for J; bases not matched to a gene: 9. The CDR3 runs 15 residues. CDR3 bases: TGTGCCAGCAGTCCCTCCTGGACAGGGGGCCGTGGCTACACCTTC. It is translated as CASSPSWTGGRGYTF.

This chain uses TRBV2 with TRBJ2-7, with TRBD2 matching 8 bases. This CDR3 comprises 14 residues. V shed 7 bases, J shed 2 bases, and the junction held 7 bases outside the gene matches. From germline, CDR1 is SNHLY and CDR2 FYNNEI. CDR3 DNA: TGTGCCAGCAACGACGGGGGGGGTCCCTACGAGCAGTACTTC. It codes for CASNDGGGPYEQYF.

The chain uses TRBV6-5 and TRBJ2-1; possibly TRBD1 for D (8 bases). There are 15 residues in the CDR3. Trimming removed 4 bases at V and 15 bases at J, with 25 bases between. Per germline, CDR1 MNHEY and CDR2 SVGAGI. The CDR3, as DNA: TGTGCCAGCAGTTTGGGGGGACAGGCGATCGGGGGGTTGTTCTTC. Its translation is CASSLGGQAIGGLFF.

In this sample, this clone turned up once. V and J are TRBV27 and TRBJ1-2, with TRBD1 matching 7 bases. From germline, CDR1 is MNHEY and CDR2 SMNVEV (reference sequence). This CDR3 has 14 amino acids. V shed 4 bases and J 6 bases; nucleotides not matched to a gene: 8. CDR3 loop: CASSSARGADGYTF. The CDR3 nucleotides are TGTGCCAGCAGTTCCGCCAGGGGGGCCGATGGCTACACCTTC.

The chain links TRBV15 to TRBJ2-5, with 8 bases lining up with TRBD1. The CDR3 covers 16 residues. J was trimmed by 1 base and V by 1 base; bases with no gene match: 5. The V gene's germline CDR1 is LNHNV and CDR2 YYDKDF (reference sequence). CDR3 protein: CATSRAYRGAQETQYF. CDR3 DNA sequence: TGTGCCACCAGCAGAGCATACAGGGGGGCCCAAGAGACCCAGTACTTC.